This TCR beta chain was profiled in a study of T-cell reconstitution after alpha-beta-depleted transplantation in children. Trimming shortened V by 3 bases and J by 1 base, and 10 bases separated the two germline ends. Germline CDR1 SGHVS, CDR2 FQNEAQ. The length of the CDR3 is 14 residues. It was with unique molecular identifiers that the TCRbeta library was prepared. TCRdb called the PCR reads again in MiXCR, with one record for every CDR3 protein. The sample has approximately 520,000 distinct CDR3 sequences; over 25% are singletons. J is TRBJ2-7 and V is TRBV7-8; D unclear. The TCR was taken from a human donor who donated a stem cell graft to a child with aplastic anemia. The sample consisted of PBMCs from the stem cell graft donor, taken from the stem cell graft. DNA for the CDR3: TGTGCCAGCAGCTTCTATACTACATCCTACGAGCAGTACTTC. Translation: CASSFYTTSYEQYF.